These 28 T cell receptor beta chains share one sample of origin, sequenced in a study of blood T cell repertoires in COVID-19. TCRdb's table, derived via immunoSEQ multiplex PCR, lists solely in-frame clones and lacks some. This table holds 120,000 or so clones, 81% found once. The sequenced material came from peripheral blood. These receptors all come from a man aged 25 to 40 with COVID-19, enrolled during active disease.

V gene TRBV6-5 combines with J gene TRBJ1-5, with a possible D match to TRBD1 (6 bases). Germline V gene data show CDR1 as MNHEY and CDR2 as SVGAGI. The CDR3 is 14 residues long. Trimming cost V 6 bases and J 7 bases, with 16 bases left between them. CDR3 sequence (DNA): TGTGCCAGCAGAAGGGACACTACCTCACAGCCCCAGCATTTT. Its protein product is CASRRDTTSQPQHF.

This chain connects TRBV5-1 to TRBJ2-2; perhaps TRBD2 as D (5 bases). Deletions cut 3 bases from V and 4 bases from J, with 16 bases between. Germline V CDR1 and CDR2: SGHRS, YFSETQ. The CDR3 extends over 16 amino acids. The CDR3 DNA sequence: TGCGCCAGCAGCTCCGGGGAGCGCGCGATCACCGGGGAGCTGTTTTTT. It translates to CASSSGERAITGELFF.

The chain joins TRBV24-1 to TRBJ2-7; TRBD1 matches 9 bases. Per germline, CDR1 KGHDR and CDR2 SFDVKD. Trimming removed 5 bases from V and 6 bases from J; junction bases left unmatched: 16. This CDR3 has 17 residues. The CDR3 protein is CATSARGAGTGFSEQYF. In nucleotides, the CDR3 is TGTGCCACCAGTGCCAGAGGGGCCGGGACAGGGTTTAGCGAGCAGTACTTC.

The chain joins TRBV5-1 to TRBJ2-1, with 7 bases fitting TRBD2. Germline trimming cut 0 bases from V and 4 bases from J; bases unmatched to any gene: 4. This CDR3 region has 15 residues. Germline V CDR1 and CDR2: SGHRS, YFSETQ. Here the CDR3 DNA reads TGCGCCAGCAGCTTGGTGGGAGGGCCGTACAATGAGCAGTTCTTC. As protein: CASSLVGGPYNEQFF.

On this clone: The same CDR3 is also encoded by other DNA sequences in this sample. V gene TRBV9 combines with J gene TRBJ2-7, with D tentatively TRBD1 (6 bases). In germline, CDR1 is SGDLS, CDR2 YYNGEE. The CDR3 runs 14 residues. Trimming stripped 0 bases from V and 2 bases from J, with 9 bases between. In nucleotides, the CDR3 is TGTGCCAGCAGCGTAGGAGGGGGAACCTACGAGCAGTACTTC. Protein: CASSVGGGTYEQYF.

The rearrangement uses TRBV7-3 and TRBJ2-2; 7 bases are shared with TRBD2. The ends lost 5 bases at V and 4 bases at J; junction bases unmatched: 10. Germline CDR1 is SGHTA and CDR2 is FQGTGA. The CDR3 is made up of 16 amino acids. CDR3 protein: CASSPEAGRSTGELFF. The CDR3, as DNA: TGTGCCAGCAGCCCCGAAGCGGGAAGATCCACCGGGGAGCTGTTTTTT.

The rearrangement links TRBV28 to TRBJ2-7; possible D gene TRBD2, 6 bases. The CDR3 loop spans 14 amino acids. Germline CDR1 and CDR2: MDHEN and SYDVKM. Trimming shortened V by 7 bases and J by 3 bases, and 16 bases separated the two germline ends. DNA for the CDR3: TGTGCCAGCACCCCCGGAGGGACCATCTACGAGCAGTACTTC. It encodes CASTPGGTIYEQYF.

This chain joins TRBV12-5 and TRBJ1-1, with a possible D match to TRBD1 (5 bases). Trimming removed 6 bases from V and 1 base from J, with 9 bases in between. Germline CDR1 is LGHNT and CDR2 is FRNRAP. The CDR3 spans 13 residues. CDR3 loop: CASGLQGNTEAFF. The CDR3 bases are TGTGCTAGTGGCCTTCAGGGGAACACTGAAGCTTTCTTT.

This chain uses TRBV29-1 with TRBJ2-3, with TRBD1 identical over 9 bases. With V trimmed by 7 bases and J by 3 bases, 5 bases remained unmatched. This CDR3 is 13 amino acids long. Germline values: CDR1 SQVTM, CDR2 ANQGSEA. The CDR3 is CSGRDRATDTQYF. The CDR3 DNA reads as TGCAGCGGTCGGGACAGGGCGACAGATACGCAGTATTTT.

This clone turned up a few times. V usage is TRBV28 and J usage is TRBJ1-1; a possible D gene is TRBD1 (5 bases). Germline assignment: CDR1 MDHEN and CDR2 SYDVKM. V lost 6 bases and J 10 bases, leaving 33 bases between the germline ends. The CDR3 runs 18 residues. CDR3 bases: TGTGCCAGCAGCCGGATTGGGCCCCAGGGAGGCAGAGCCCGGAGAGCTTTCTTT. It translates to CASSRIGPQGGRARRAFF.

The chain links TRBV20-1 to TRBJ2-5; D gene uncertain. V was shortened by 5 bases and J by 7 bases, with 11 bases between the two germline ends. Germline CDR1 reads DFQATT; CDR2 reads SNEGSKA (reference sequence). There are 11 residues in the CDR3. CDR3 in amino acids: CSASLSRTQYF. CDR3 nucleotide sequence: TGCAGTGCTTCGCTTAGCAGGACCCAGTACTTC.

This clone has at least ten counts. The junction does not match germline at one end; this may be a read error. This chain's CDR3 is CASSYSIASGGAYDEQFF. CDR3 in DNA: TGTGCCAGCAGTTACTCGATAGCTAGCGGGGGGGCCTACGATGAGCAGTTCTTC. The chain couples TRBV6-2 or TRBV6-3 to TRBJ2-1, with 12 bases matching TRBD2. The germline CDR1 and CDR2 sequences are MNHEY and SVGEGT. This CDR3 comprises 18 residues.

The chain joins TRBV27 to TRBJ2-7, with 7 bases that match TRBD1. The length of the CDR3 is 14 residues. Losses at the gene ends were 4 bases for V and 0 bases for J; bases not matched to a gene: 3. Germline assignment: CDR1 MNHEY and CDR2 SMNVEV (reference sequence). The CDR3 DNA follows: TGTGCCAGCAGTTCGACAGGGATCTCCTACGAGCAGTACTTC. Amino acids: CASSSTGISYEQYF.

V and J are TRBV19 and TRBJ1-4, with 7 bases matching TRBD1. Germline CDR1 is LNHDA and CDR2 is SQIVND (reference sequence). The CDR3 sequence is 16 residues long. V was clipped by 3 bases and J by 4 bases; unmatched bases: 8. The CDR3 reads CASSISSGQLNEKLFF. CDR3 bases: TGTGCCAGTAGTATTTCGTCGGGACAGCTTAATGAAAAACTGTTTTTT.

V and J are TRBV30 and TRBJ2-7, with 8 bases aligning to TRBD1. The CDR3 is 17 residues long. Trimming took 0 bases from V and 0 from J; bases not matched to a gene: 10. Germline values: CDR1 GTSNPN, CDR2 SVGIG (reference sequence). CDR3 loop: CAWSVSRDRPFSYEQYF. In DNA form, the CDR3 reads TGTGCCTGGAGTGTGTCCCGGGACAGGCCCTTCTCCTACGAGCAGTACTTC. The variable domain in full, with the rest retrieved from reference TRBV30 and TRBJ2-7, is SQTIHQWPATLVQPVGSPLSLECTVEGTSNPNLYWYRQAAGRGLQLLFYSVGIGQISSEVPQNLSASRPQDRQFILSSKKLLLSDSGFYLCAWSVSRDRPFSYEQYFGPGTRLTVT.

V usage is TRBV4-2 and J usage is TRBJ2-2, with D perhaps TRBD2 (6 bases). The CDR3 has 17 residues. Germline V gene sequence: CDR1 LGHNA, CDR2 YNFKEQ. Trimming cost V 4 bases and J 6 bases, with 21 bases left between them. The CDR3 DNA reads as TGTGCCAGCAGCCCGGGACTCTCCGTAGACCACGCCGGGGAGCTGTTTTTT. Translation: CASSPGLSVDHAGELFF.

The chain's CDR3 is CASSSQVGAFF. In nucleotides, the CDR3 is TGTGCCAGCAGTTCGCAGGTGGGTGCTTTCTTT. The J gene is TRBJ1-1, the V gene TRBV28; D unclear. Deletions cut 4 bases from V and 11 bases from J, with 11 bases between. Germline V gives CDR1 MDHEN, CDR2 SYDVKM. This CDR3 has 11 amino acids.

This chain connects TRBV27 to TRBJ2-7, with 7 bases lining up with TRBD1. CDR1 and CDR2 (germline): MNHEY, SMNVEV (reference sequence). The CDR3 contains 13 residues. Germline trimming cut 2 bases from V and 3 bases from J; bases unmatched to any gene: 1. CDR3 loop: CASSLDRDYEQYF. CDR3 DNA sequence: TGTGCCAGCAGTTTAGACAGGGACTACGAGCAGTACTTC.

CDR3 amino acids: CASRSLRQSLNTEAFF. The CDR3 DNA reads TGTGCAAGTCGCTCTCTGAGACAGAGCCTTAACACTGAAGCTTTCTTT. The chain couples TRBV12-2 to TRBJ1-1; the table's D call of TRBD1 was not tested on the DNA. TRBV12-2 is a known pseudogene. The CDR3 has 16 amino acids.

The CDR3 sequence is CASSEAWGGEQPQHF. Here the CDR3 DNA reads TGTGCCAGCAGTGAAGCCTGGGGGGGGGAACAGCCCCAGCATTTT. The chain carries TRBV6-1 and TRBJ1-5; a weak D match, TRBD1 (5 bases). This CDR3 spans 15 amino acids. Per germline, CDR1 MNHNS and CDR2 SASEGT. Deletions cut 0 bases from V and 7 bases from J, with 13 bases between.

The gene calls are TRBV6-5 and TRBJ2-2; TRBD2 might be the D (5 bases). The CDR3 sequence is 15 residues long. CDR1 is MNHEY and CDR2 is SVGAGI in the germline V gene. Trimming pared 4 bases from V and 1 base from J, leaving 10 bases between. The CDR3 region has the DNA TGTGCCAGCAGTTTACGGAGCGGGAACACCGGGGAGCTGTTTTTT. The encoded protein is CASSLRSGNTGELFF.

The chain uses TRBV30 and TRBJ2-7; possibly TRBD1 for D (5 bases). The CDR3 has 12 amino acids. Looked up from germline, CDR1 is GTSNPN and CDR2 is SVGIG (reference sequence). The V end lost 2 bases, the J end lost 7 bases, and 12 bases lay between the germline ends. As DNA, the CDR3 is TGTGCCTGGAGTCCGCAGGGATGGGAGCAGTACTTC. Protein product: CAWSPQGWEQYF.

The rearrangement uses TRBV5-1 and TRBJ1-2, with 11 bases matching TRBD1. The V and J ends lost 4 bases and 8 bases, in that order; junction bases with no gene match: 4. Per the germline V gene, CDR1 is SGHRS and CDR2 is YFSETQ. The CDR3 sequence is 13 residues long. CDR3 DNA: TGCGCCAGCAGCCCGGGACAGGGGGGCGGCTACACCTTC. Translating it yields CASSPGQGGGYTF. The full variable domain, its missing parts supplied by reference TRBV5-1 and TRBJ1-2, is KAGVTQTPRYLIKTRGQQVTLSCSPISGHRSVSWYQQTPGQGLQFLFEYFSETQRNKGNFPGRFSGRQFSNSRSEMNVSTLELGDSALYLCASSPGQGGGYTFGSGTRLTVV.

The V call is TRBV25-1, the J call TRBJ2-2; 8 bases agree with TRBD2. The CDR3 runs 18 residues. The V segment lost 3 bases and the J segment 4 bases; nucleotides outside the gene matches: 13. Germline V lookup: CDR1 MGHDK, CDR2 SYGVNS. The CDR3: CASSDPRDGRGGTGELFF. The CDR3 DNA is TGTGCCAGCAGTGACCCGAGGGACGGGAGGGGAGGCACCGGGGAGCTGTTTTTT. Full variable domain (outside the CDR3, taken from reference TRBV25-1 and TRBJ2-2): EADIYQTPRYLVIGTGKKITLECSQTMGHDKMYWYQQDPGMELHLIHYSYGVNSTEKGDLSSESTVSRIRTEHFPLTLESARPSHTSQYLCASSDPRDGRGGTGELFFGEGSRLTVL.

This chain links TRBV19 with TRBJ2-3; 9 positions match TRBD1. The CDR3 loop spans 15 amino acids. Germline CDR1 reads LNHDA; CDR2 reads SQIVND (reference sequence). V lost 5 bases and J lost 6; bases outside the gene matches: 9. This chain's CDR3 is CASSPDRGSVDTQYF. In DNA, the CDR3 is TGTGCCAGTAGTCCGGACAGGGGCTCGGTTGATACGCAGTATTTT.

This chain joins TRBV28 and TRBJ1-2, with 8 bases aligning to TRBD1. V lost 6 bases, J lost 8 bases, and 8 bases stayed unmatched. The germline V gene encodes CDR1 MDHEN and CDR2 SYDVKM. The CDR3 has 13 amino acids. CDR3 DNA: TGTGCCAGCAGCCGACAGGACAGGGAGGGCTACACCTTC. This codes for CASSRQDREGYTF.

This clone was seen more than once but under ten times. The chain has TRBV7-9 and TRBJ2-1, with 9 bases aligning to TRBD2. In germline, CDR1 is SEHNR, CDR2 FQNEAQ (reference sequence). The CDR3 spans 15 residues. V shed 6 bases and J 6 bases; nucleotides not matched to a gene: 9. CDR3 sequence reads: CASREGLAPLNEQFF. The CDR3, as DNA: TGTGCCAGCAGAGAAGGACTAGCGCCGCTCAATGAGCAGTTCTTC.

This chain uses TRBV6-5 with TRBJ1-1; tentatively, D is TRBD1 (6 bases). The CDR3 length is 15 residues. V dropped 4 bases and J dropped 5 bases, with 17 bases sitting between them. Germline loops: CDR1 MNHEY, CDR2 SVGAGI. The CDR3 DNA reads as TGTGCCAGCAGTTGGGAACAGGGAGTCTGGACTGAAGCTTTCTTT. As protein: CASSWEQGVWTEAFF.